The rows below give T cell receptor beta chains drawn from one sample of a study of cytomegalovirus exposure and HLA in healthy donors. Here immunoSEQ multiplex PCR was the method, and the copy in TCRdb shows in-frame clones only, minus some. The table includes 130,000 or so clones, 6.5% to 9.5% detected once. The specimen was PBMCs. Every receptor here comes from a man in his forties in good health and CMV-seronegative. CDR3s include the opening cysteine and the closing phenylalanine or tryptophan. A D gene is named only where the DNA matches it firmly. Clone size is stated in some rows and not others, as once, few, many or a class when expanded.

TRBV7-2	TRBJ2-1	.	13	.	CASSLGAGGEQFF	TGTGCCAGCAGCTTAGGGGCAGGGGGGGAGCAGTTCTTC
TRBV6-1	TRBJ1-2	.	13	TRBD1	CASSGYRGNGYTF	TGTGCCAGCAGTGGTTACAGGGGAAATGGCTACACCTTC
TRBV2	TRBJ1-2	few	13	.	CASSPGGVYGYTF	TGTGCCAGCAGTCCCGGCGGAGTCTATGGCTACACCTTC
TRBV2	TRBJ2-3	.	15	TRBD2	CASRLLSGATDTQYF	TGTGCCAGCAGGCTCTTGAGCGGGGCAACAGATACGCAGTATTTT
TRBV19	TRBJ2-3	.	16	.	CASSLRRQSGSDTQYF	TGTGCCAGTAGTTTACGCCGGCAATCAGGGTCGGATACGCAGTATTTT
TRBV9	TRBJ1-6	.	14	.	CASSTKEGRGPLHF	TGTGCCAGCAGCACCAAGGAGGGCCGGGGACCCCTCCACTTT
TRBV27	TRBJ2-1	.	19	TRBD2	CASSFLSASGGVLVDEQFF	TGTGCCAGCAGTTTCTTATCGGCTAGCGGGGGGGTCCTTGTGGATGAGCAGTTCTTC
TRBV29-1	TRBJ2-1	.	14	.	CSALTDRSYNEQFF	TGCAGCGCCCTGACAGACCGCTCCTACAATGAGCAGTTCTTC
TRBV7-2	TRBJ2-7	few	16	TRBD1	CASSLGSRGQGYEQYF	TGTGCCAGCAGCTTAGGAAGCAGGGGGCAAGGCTACGAGCAGTACTTC
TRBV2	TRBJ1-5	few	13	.	CASSGQLGQPQHF	TGTGCCAGCAGTGGACAGTTGGGTCAGCCCCAGCATTTT
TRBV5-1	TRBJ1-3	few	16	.	CASSQGHLSSGNTIYF	TGCGCCAGCAGCCAGGGACATCTGAGCTCTGGAAACACCATATATTTT
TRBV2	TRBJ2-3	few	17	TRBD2	CASTLSLAGGSTDTQYF	TGTGCCAGCACCCTCAGCCTAGCGGGGGGAAGCACAGATACGCAGTATTTT
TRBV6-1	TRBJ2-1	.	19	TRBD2	CASSEALPLLAGIYNEQFF	TGTGCCAGCAGTGAAGCGCTTCCCCTACTAGCGGGGATATACAATGAGCAGTTCTTC
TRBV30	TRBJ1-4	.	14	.	CAWNMGMRAGKLFF	TGTGCCTGGAACATGGGGATGAGGGCTGGAAAACTGTTTTTT
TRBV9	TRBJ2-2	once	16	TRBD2	CASSEGLAGGAGELFF	TGTGCCAGCAGCGAGGGACTAGCGGGGGGTGCCGGGGAGCTGTTTTTT
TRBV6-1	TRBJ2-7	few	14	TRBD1	CASSEATGDYEQYF	TGTGCCAGCAGTGAAGCGACAGGGGACTACGAGCAGTACTTC
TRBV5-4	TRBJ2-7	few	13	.	CASSLGTEYEQYF	TGTGCCAGCAGCTTGGGGACAGAGTACGAGCAGTACTTC
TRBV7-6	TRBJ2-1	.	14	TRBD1	CASSTGTGQNEQFF	TGTGCCAGCAGCACCGGGACAGGGCAGAATGAGCAGTTCTTC
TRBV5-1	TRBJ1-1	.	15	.	CASSLIGQQNTEAFF	TGCGCCAGCAGCTTAATCGGACAGCAGAACACTGAAGCTTTCTTT
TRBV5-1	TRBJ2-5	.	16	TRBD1	CASRTGRTGDAETQYF	TGCGCCAGCCGAACCGGACGGACAGGGGATGCGGAGACCCAGTACTTC
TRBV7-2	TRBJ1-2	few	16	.	CASSPPGDLRAYGYTF	TGTGCCAGCAGCCCTCCAGGGGATCTCCGGGCCTATGGCTACACCTTC
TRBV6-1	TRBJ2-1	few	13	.	CASRADSYNEQFF	TGTGCCAGCAGGGCGGACAGCTACAATGAGCAGTTCTTC
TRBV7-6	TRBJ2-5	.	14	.	CASSLEGAGETQYF	TGTGCCAGCAGCTTAGAAGGGGCCGGAGAGACCCAGTACTTC
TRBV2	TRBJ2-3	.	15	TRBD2	CASTRLAGGSDTQYF	TGTGCCAGCACCCGACTAGCGGGGGGATCAGATACGCAGTATTTT
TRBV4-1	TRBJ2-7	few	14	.	CASSQGLGGYEQYF	TGCGCCAGCAGCCAAGGCCTAGGGGGTTACGAGCAGTACTTC
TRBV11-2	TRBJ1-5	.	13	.	CASSLGQNQPQHF	TGTGCCAGCAGCTTAGGGCAGAATCAGCCCCAGCATTTT
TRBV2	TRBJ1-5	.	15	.	CASSAESASNQPQHF	TGTGCCAGCAGTGCGGAGTCAGCCAGCAATCAGCCCCAGCATTTT
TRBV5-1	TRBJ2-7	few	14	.	CASSLESGPYEQYF	TGCGCCAGCAGCTTGGAATCAGGGCCCTACGAGCAGTACTTC
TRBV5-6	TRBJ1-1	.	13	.	CASSYTGLTEAFF	TGTGCCAGCAGCTATACCGGTCTTACTGAAGCTTTCTTT
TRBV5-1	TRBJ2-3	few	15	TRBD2	CASSQSGGHTDTQYF	TGCGCCAGCAGCCAGTCGGGGGGTCACACAGATACGCAGTATTTT
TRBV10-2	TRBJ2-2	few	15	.	CASSASGRFTGELFF	TGCGCCAGCAGTGCGTCAGGGAGGTTTACCGGGGAGCTGTTTTTT